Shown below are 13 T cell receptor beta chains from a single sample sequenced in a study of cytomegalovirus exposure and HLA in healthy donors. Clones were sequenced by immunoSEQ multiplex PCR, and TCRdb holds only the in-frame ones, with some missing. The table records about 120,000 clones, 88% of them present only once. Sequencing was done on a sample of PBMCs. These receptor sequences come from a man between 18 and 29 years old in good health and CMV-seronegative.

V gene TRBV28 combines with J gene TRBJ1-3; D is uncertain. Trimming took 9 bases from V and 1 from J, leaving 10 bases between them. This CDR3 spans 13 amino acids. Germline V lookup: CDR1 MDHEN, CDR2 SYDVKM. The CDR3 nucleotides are TGTGCCAGAAGGAGGGAATCTGGAAACACCATATATTTT. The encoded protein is CARRRESGNTIYF. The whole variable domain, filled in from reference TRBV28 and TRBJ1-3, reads DVKVTQSSRYLVKRTGEKVFLECVQDMDHENMFWYRQDPGLGLRLIYFSYDVKMKEKGDIPEGYSVSREKKERFSLILESASTNQTSMYLCARRRESGNTIYFGEGSWLTVV.

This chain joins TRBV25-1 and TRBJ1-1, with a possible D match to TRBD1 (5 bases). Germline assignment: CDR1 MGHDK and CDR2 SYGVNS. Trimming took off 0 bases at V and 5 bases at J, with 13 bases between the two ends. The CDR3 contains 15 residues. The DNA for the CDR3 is TGTGCCAGCAGTGAATATAGGCAGGGCCGGACTGAAGCTTTCTTT. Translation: CASSEYRQGRTEAFF.

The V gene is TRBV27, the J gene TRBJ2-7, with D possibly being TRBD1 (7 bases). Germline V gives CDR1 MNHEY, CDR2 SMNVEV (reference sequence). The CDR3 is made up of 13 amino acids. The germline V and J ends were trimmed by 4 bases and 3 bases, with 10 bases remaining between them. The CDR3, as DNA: TGTGCCAGCAGTTGGGGGGACAGCTACGAGCAGTACTTC. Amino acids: CASSWGDSYEQYF.

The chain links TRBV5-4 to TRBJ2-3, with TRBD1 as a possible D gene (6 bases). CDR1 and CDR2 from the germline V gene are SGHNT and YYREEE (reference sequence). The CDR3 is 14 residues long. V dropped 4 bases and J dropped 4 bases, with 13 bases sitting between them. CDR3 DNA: TGTGCCAGCAGCAAGGACAGCAAGTCAGATACGCAGTATTTT. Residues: CASSKDSKSDTQYF. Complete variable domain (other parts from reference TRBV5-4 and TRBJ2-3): ETGVTQSPTHLIKTRGQQVTLRCSSQSGHNTVSWYQQALGQGPQFIFQYYREEENGRGNFPPRFSGLQFPNYSSELNVNALELDDSALYLCASSKDSKSDTQYFGPGTRLTVL.

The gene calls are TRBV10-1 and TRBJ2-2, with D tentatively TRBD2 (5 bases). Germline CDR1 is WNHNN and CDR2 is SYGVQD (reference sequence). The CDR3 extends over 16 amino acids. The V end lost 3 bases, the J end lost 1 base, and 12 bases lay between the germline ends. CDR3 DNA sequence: TGCGCCAGCAGTGACTTGAGGGCAGTGAACACCGGGGAGCTGTTTTTT. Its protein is CASSDLRAVNTGELFF.

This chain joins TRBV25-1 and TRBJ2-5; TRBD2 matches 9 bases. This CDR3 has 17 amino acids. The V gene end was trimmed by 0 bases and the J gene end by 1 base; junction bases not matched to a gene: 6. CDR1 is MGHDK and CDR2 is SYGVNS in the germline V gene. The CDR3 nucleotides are TGTGCCAGCAGTGAATATTTCGCTAGCGGGGCCCAAGAGACCCAGTACTTC. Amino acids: CASSEYFASGAQETQYF.

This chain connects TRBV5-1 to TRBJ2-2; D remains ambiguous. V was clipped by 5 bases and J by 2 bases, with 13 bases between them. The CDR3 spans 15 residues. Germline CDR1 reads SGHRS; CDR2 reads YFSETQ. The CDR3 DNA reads TGCGCCAGCAGTTTGACGACAAGCAACACCGGGGAGCTGTTTTTT. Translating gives CASSLTTSNTGELFF.

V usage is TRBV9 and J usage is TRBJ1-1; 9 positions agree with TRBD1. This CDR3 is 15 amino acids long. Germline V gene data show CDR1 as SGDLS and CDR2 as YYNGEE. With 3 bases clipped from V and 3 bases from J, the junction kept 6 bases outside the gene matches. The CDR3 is CASSGGDREDTEAFF. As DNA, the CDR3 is TGTGCCAGCAGCGGAGGGGACAGGGAGGACACTGAAGCTTTCTTT. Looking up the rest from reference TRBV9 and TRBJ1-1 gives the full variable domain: DSGVTQTPKHLITATGQRVTLRCSPRSGDLSVYWYQQSLDQGLQFLIQYYNGEERAKGNILERFSAQQFPDLHSELNLSSLELGDSALYFCASSGGDREDTEAFFGQGTRLTVV.

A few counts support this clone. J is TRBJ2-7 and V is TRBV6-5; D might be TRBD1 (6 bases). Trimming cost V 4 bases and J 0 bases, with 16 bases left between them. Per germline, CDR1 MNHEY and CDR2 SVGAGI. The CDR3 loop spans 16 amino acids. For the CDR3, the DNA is TGTGCCAGCAGTTCGCCGATTGCAGGGGACTCCTACGAGCAGTACTTC. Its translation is CASSSPIAGDSYEQYF.

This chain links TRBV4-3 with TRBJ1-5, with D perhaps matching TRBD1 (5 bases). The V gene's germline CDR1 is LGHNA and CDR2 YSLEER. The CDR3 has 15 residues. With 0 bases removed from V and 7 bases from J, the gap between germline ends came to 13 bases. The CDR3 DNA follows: TGCGCCAGCAGCCAAGATTGGGGGGTCGAACAGCCCCAGCATTTT. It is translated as CASSQDWGVEQPQHF.

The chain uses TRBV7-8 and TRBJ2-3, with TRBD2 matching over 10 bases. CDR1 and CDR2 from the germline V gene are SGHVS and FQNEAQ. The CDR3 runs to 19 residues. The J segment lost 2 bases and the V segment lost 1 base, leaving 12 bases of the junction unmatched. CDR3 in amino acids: CASSLGGIAGGPNTDTQYF. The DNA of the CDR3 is TGTGCCAGCAGCTTAGGGGGAATAGCGGGAGGTCCAAACACAGATACGCAGTATTTT.

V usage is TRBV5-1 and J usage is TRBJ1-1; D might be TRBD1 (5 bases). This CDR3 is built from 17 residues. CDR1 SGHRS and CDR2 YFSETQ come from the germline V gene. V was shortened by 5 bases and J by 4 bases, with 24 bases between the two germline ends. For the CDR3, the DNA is TGCGCCAGCAGGCCGTCTTCTGGGGCAGGTCGGAGCACTGAAGCTTTCTTT. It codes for CASRPSSGAGRSTEAFF.

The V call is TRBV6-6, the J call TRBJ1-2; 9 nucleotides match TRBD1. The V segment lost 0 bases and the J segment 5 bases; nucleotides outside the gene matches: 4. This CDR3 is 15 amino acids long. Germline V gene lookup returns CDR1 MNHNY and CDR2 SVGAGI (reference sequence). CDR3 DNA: TGTGCCAGCAGTTACTCCGCCGGGACAGGGTATGGCTACACCTTC. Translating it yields CASSYSAGTGYGYTF.